This TCR beta chain is from a study of brain T cells in children with intractable seizures. At least one anti-epileptic drug was given before surgery. Sequencing used immunoSEQ multiplex PCR; TCRdb keeps in-frame clones, though not all of them. The repertoire has 80,000 or so clones, under 95% of them found once; the top ten carry roughly 25%. V was pared by 6 bases and J by 3 bases, with 5 bases of the junction left unmatched. The CDR3 sequence is 14 residues long. The germline gives CDR1 SNHLY, CDR2 FYNNEI. The sample here was peripheral blood, taken at surgery. The TCR was taken from a girl aged 2 to 9 with Rasmussen encephalitis and intractable seizures. The chain recombines TRBV2 with TRBJ2-3; TRBD1 agrees at 8 bases. CDR3 bases: TGTGCCAGCAGCCTAGACAGGGGAACAGATACGCAGTATTTT. Translating gives CASSLDRGTDTQYF.